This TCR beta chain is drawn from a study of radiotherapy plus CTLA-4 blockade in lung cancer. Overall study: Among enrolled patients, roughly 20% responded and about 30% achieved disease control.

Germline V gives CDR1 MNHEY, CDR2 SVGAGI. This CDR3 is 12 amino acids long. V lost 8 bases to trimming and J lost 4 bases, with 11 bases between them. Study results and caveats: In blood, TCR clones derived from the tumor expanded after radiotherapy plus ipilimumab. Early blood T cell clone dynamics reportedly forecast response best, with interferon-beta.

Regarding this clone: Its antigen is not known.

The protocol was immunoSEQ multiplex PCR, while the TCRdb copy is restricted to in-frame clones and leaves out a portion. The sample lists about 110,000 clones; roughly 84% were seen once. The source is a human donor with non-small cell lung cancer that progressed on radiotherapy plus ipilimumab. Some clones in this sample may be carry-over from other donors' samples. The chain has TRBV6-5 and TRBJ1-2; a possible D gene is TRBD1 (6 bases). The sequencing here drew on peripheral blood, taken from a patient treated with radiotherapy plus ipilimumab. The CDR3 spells CASRTDRYGYTF. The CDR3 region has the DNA TGTGCCAGCCGGACAGACCGCTATGGCTACACCTTC.